This T cell receptor beta chain appears in the sequencing data of a study of OX40 agonist ivuxolimab in advanced cancers. On the study more broadly: The study enrolled dose-escalation patients with hepatocellular carcinoma, melanoma, renal cell or head and neck cancer. Study-level points and caveats: CD8+ T cells (on average) carried more expanded clones than CD4+ T cells. Specificity for antigen went undetermined in the expanded peripheral T cells.

Samples of blood were obtained at baseline, on cycle 4 day 1, and on cycle 7 day 1. As concerns this clone: Antigen unknown.

Libraries were prepared by immunoSEQ multiplex PCR; TCRdb keeps only in-frame clonotypes and omits some of them. Among tens of thousands of clones listed, 75% to 90% were seen once. This CDR3 comprises 14 residues. CDR1 is SGHVS and CDR2 is FQNEAQ in the germline V gene. The V segment lost 3 bases and the J segment 4 bases; nucleotides outside the gene matches: 3. The clonotype comes from an adult with an advanced solid tumor such as melanoma, head and neck, liver or kidney cancer. The V gene is TRBV7-8, the J gene TRBJ2-1; 7 bases agree with TRBD2. This specimen was CD4+ or CD8+ T cells sorted from blood, taken in a trial of the OX40 agonist ivuxolimab. For the CDR3, the DNA is TGTGCCAGCAGCTTGGGGAGGGCGTACAATGAGCAGTTCTTC. Its translation is CASSLGRAYNEQFF.